Sequencing of this T cell receptor (beta chain) was carried out in a study of radiotherapy plus CTLA-4 blockade in lung cancer. CDR3 size: 15 residues. The V gene lost 2 bases and the J gene lost 1 base, with 9 bases spanning the gap. CDR1 and CDR2 (germline): GTSNPN, SVGIG (reference sequence). The repertoire was sequenced with immunoSEQ multiplex PCR; TCRdb's copy has only in-frame clones and lacks some. The table lists 81,000 or so clones, about 80% of them singletons. The sequences come from peripheral blood, collected from a patient treated with radiotherapy plus ipilimumab. The TCR originated in a human donor with non-small cell lung cancer who had stable disease on radiotherapy plus ipilimumab. The chain has TRBV30 and TRBJ2-6; D remains unclear. This CDR3 is CAWSNSRSGANVLTF. The CDR3 nucleotides read TGTGCCTGGAGTAATAGCCGATCTGGGGCCAACGTCCTGACTTTC.